One sample yielded the 24 T cell receptor beta chains listed below, sequenced in a study of OX40 agonist ivuxolimab in advanced cancers. Method: immunoSEQ multiplex PCR; TCRdb's copy keeps in-frame clones and lacks some. The table lists just under 35,000 clones, roughly 90% of them singletons. The source was CD4+ or CD8+ T cells sorted from blood, collected in a trial of the OX40 agonist ivuxolimab. The receptor set was obtained from an adult with an advanced solid tumor such as melanoma, head and neck, liver or kidney cancer.

This CDR3 reads CASSVEVSGAAGELFF. CDR3 nucleotides: TGTGCCAGCAGCGTAGAAGTGTCGGGAGCGGCCGGGGAGCTGTTTTTT. V and J are TRBV9 and TRBJ2-2, with a possible D match to TRBD2 (6 bases). V shed 0 bases and J shed 6 bases, with 15 bases lying between them. Germline V CDR1 and CDR2: SGDLS, YYNGEE. The CDR3 contains 16 residues.

The genes are TRBV27 and TRBJ2-3; D is unresolved. Germline V CDR1 and CDR2: MNHEY, SMNVEV (reference sequence). V was trimmed by 3 bases and J by 7 bases, leaving 11 bases between them. The CDR3 has 13 residues. The CDR3 DNA sequence: TGTGCCAGCAGTTTGGGGATAGGGAATACGCAGTATTTT. As protein: CASSLGIGNTQYF.

The gene calls are TRBV9 and TRBJ2-1; 9 bases map to TRBD1. Germline loops: CDR1 SGDLS, CDR2 YYNGEE. The length of the CDR3 is 17 residues. V was clipped by 4 bases and J by 8 bases; unmatched bases: 16. The CDR3 loop reads CASSPNTGTGTGDEQFF. The CDR3, as DNA: TGTGCCAGCAGCCCAAATACCGGGACAGGGACGGGAGATGAGCAGTTCTTC.

V and J are TRBV6-6 and TRBJ2-3, with D hard to call. Looked up from germline, CDR1 is MNHNY and CDR2 is SVGAGI (reference sequence). V was cut by 6 bases and J by 4 bases, with 17 bases left in between. CDR3 length equals 15 residues. CDR3 in amino acids: CASSSDYTGPDTQYF. CDR3 DNA sequence: TGTGCCAGCAGCTCTGATTATACGGGCCCAGATACGCAGTATTTT.

V gene TRBV5-1 combines with J gene TRBJ2-7; 8 bases align to TRBD1. In germline, CDR1 is SGHRS, CDR2 YFSETQ. There are 14 residues in the CDR3. The V segment lost 4 bases and the J segment 2 bases; nucleotides outside the gene matches: 5. The CDR3 reads CASSETTGAYEQYF. The CDR3 DNA reads TGCGCCAGCAGCGAGACGACAGGGGCCTACGAGCAGTACTTC.

This chain uses TRBV6-5 with TRBJ2-3; TRBD1 is a possible D gene (6 bases). The CDR3 has 14 residues. CDR1 is MNHEY and CDR2 is SVGAGI in the germline V gene. The V end was cut by 6 bases, the J end by 5 bases, with 15 bases between. Written as DNA, the CDR3 is TGTGCCAGCAGCATACAGGGCGTGGGAGATACGCAGTATTTT. It specifies CASSIQGVGDTQYF.

This chain joins TRBV27 and TRBJ1-2, with unresolved D. V lost 4 bases to trimming and J lost 10 bases, with 22 bases between them. CDR3 length: 15 residues. Germline-derived CDR1 and CDR2 are MNHEY and SMNVEV (reference sequence). As DNA, the CDR3 is TGTGCCAGCAGTTCGTCACAGTGGGTTACGCTCGCCTACACCTTC. The encoded protein is CASSSSQWVTLAYTF.

The genes are TRBV29-1 and TRBJ2-6; possibly TRBD1 for D (6 bases). V was cut by 5 bases and J by 3 bases, with 8 bases left in between. Germline values: CDR1 SQVTM, CDR2 ANQGSEA. This CDR3 is 13 amino acids long. As DNA, the CDR3 is TGCAGCGTTCAGGGGTATGGGGCCAACGTCCTGACTTTC. This sequence encodes CSVQGYGANVLTF.

Of note for this clone: An end of the junction does not agree with germline; a read error may underlie this. This rearrangement joins TRBV13 to TRBJ2-7, with no clear D. The CDR3 extends over 15 amino acids. Germline V gene lookup returns CDR1 PRHDT and CDR2 FYEKMQ (reference sequence). The CDR3 sequence is CASSLALQPKSRGSF. The DNA of the CDR3 is TGTGCCAGCAGCTTAGCCCTACAGCCTAAAAGCAGAGGTTCCTTC.

J is TRBJ2-1 and V is TRBV9; D may be TRBD1 or TRBD2 (6 bases each). The CDR3 extends over 17 amino acids. The germline V and J ends were trimmed by 0 bases and 16 bases, with 29 bases remaining between them. Germline V CDR1 and CDR2: SGDLS, YYNGEE. CDR3 DNA sequence: TGTGCCAGCAGCGTAGAGAGTAGCAGTCCCCCTCGGGGGCGTCAATTCTTC. It encodes CASSVESSSPPRGRQFF.

The V and J genes are TRBV15 and TRBJ1-2; D perhaps matches TRBD1 (5 bases). The V end lost 5 bases, the J end lost 0 bases, and 16 bases lay between the germline ends. This CDR3 region has 16 residues. Germline lookup yields CDR1 LNHNV and CDR2 YYDKDF (reference sequence). The CDR3 region is CATSPRRQGTNYGYTF. DNA of the CDR3: TGTGCCACCAGCCCCCGACGGCAGGGTACTAACTATGGCTACACCTTC.

This chain links TRBV11-2 with TRBJ2-1; D unresolved. From germline, CDR1 is SGHAT and CDR2 FQNNGV. Trimming shortened V by 6 bases and J by 8 bases, and 8 bases separated the two germline ends. The CDR3 contains 11 residues. DNA of the CDR3: TGTGCCAGCAGAATAAAGGATGAGCAGTTCTTC. This encodes CASRIKDEQFF. Variable domain in full (rest from reference TRBV11-2 and TRBJ2-1): EAGVAQSPRYKIIEKRQSVAFWCNPISGHATLYWYQQILGQGPKLLIQFQNNGVVDDSQLPKDRFSAERLKGVDSTLKIQPAKLEDSAVYLCASRIKDEQFFGPGTRLTVL.

The V gene is TRBV18, the J gene TRBJ1-5; D perhaps matches TRBD1 (6 bases). Germline V CDR1 and CDR2: KGHSH, LQKENI. CDR3 length: 17 amino acids. Trimming removed 8 bases at V and 0 bases at J, with 20 bases between. CDR3 region: CASATGTIRDSNQPQHF. In DNA form, the CDR3 reads TGTGCCAGCGCTACCGGGACAATACGGGATAGCAATCAGCCCCAGCATTTT.

The J gene is TRBJ2-6, the V gene TRBV5-6; D possibly corresponds to TRBD1 (6 bases). Germline CDR1 and CDR2: SGHDT and YYEEEE. CDR3 length equals 17 residues. Trimming left V 4 bases short and J 2 bases short, with 16 bases between. The CDR3 loop is CASSILFSGAGANVLTF. CDR3 in DNA: TGTGCCAGCAGCATATTATTTTCAGGGGCTGGGGCCAACGTCCTGACTTTC. Supplemented by reference TRBV5-6 and TRBJ2-6, the full variable domain reads DAGVTQSPTHLIKTRGQQVTLRCSPKSGHDTVSWYQQALGQGPQFIFQYYEEEERQRGNFPDRFSGHQFPNYSSELNVNALLLGDSALYLCASSILFSGAGANVLTFGAGSRLTVL.

The V gene is TRBV28, the J gene TRBJ2-3, with TRBD2 as a possible D gene (5 bases). The germline gives CDR1 MDHEN, CDR2 SYDVKM. Trimming removed 1 base from V and 0 bases from J, with 14 bases in between. The CDR3 spans 17 residues. CDR3 bases: TGTGCCAGCAGTTTATCCTTTCGGGATCCCAGCACAGATACGCAGTATTTT. Residues: CASSLSFRDPSTDTQYF.

CDR3 residues: CASSARQGPSTDTQYF. CDR3 nucleotide sequence: TGTGCCAGCAGCGCACGACAGGGTCCTAGCACAGATACGCAGTATTTT. The chain combines TRBV13 with TRBJ2-3; 7 bases map to TRBD1. CDR1 is PRHDT and CDR2 is FYEKMQ in the germline V gene (reference sequence). The CDR3 length is 16 residues. V trimming: 5 bases; J trimming: 0 bases; junction bases outside the gene matches: 8.

This clone was seen only once. The CDR3, as DNA: TGTGCCAGCAACCCTCTAGCGGGAGGCACCGGGGAGCTGTTTTTT. It yields the protein CASNPLAGGTGELFF. The chain joins TRBV28 to TRBJ2-2; 11 positions agree with TRBD2. The CDR3 loop spans 15 amino acids. Germline V gives CDR1 MDHEN, CDR2 SYDVKM. J gave up 4 bases and V 7 bases, and 5 bases lay outside the gene matches.

This clone has only one observation. The gene calls are TRBV6-5 and TRBJ2-1; D remains ambiguous. CDR1 MNHEY and CDR2 SVGAGI come from the germline V gene. The length of the CDR3 is 14 residues. V was trimmed by 0 bases and J by 4 bases, leaving 7 bases between them. The CDR3 here is CASSYSAGYNEQFF. Written as DNA, the CDR3 is TGTGCCAGCAGTTACTCCGCAGGTTACAATGAGCAGTTCTTC.

The V gene is TRBV6-1, the J gene TRBJ2-5, with TRBD1 matching 9 bases. The CDR3 runs 13 residues. Unmatched junction bases numbered 3, after V lost 6 bases and J lost 4 bases. From germline, CDR1 is MNHNS and CDR2 SASEGT. CDR3 sequence (DNA): TGTGCCAGCAGGTTGACAGGGGGAGAGACCCAGTACTTC. This translates into CASRLTGGETQYF.

The genes are TRBV28 and TRBJ2-5; D is possibly TRBD2 (5 bases). V was pared by 6 bases and J by 0 bases, with 8 bases between. CDR1 MDHEN and CDR2 SYDVKM come from the germline V gene. CDR3 size: 13 residues. As DNA, the CDR3 is TGTGCCAGCAGGGAGGAACACCAAGAGACCCAGTACTTC. Translated, it gives CASREEHQETQYF.

The CDR3 DNA follows: TGTGCCAGCAGTGCCCGACAGGGGGAAGGTCAGCCCCAGCATTTT. It yields the protein CASSARQGEGQPQHF. The rearrangement uses TRBV27 and TRBJ1-5; 9 bases align to TRBD1. The CDR3 has 15 residues. Per germline, CDR1 MNHEY and CDR2 SMNVEV (reference sequence). After removal of 5 bases from V and 6 bases from J, the junction contained 8 bases not matched to a gene.

This chain links TRBV9 with TRBJ2-5; 7 bases map to TRBD1. V lost 0 bases, J lost 0 bases, and 5 bases stayed unmatched. Germline V gene sequence: CDR1 SGDLS, CDR2 YYNGEE. CDR3 length: 16 amino acids. The CDR3 nucleotides are TGTGCCAGCAGCGTAGGACGTGGGACAGACCAAGAGACCCAGTACTTC. Translation: CASSVGRGTDQETQYF.

V usage is TRBV29-1 and J usage is TRBJ2-1; maybe TRBD2 (6 bases). The V and J ends lost 4 bases and 4 bases respectively, with 14 bases between them. Germline V CDR1 and CDR2: SQVTM, ANQGSEA. The CDR3 totals 14 residues. The CDR3 nucleotides read TGCAGCGTTGGGGGAACTAGCCGTTACAATGAGCAGTTCTTC. Translated: CSVGGTSRYNEQFF.

The gene calls are TRBV5-4 and TRBJ1-2; D might be TRBD1 (5 bases). V was clipped by 0 bases and J by 2 bases, with 8 bases between them. CDR1 is SGHNT, CDR2 YYREEE, per germline (reference sequence). This CDR3 has 14 residues. For the CDR3, the DNA is TGTGCCAGCAGCTTGGGACAGCAAAACTATGGCTACACCTTC. As protein: CASSLGQQNYGYTF.